This T cell receptor (beta chain) was documented in a study of T cell responses to AZD1222 COVID-19 vaccine. Study details: Pooled together were second doses at about 4 or about 12 weeks.

Germline V gene data show CDR1 as ENHRY and CDR2 as SYGVKD. This CDR3 has 12 residues. Trimming shortened V by 2 bases and J by 2 bases, and 4 bases separated the two germline ends. The assay was immunoSEQ multiplex PCR, and TCRdb's table has in-frame clones only and misses some. The sample lists about 150,000 clones; 80% to 90% were seen once. Study conclusions and caveats: Spike-specific TCR breadth and depth were elevated following two AZD1222 doses. There were vaccine-associated CD4 TCRs across spike, dominant at 160-218 and 743-854.

In regard to this clone: Its cognate antigen is unknown.

The chain joins TRBV10-3 to TRBJ2-7; D gene uncertain. Sequencing was performed on peripheral blood, taken on day 0 of AZD1222 vaccination. This TCR came from an adult in good health. CDR3 protein: CAISETPYEQYF. The DNA for the CDR3 is TGTGCCATCAGTGAGACCCCCTACGAGCAGTACTTC.